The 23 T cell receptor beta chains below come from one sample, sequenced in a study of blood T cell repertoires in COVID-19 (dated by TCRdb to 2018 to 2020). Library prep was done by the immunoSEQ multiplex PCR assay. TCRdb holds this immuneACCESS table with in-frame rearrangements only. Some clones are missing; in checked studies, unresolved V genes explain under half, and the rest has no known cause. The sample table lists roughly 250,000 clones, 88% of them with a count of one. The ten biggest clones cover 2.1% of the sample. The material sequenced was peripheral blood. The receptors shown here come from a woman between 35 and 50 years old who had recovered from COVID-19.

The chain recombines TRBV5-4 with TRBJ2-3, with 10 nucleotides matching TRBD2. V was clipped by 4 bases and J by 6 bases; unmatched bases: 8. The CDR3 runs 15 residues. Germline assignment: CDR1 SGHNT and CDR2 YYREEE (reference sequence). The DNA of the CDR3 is TGTGCCAGCAGCGTTAGCGGGGGGTCTGTGGATACGCAGTATTTT. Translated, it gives CASSVSGGSVDTQYF.

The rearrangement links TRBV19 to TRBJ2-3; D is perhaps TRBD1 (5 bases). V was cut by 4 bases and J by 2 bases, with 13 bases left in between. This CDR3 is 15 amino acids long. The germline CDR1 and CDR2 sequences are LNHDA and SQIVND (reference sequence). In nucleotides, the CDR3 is TGTGCCAGTAGTAAGGGGCGTGGTGTCACAGATACGCAGTATTTT. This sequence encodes CASSKGRGVTDTQYF.

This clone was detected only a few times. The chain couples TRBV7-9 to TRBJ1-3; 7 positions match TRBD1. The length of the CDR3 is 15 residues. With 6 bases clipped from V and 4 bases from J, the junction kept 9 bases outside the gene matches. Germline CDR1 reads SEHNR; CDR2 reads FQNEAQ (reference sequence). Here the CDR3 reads CASSPPGQRGNTIYF. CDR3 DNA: TGTGCCAGCAGTCCACCGGGACAGAGGGGAAACACCATATATTTT.

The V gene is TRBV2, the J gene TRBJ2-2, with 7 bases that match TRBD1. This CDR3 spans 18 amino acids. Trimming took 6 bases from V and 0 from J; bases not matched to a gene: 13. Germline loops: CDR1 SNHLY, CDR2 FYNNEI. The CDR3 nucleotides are TGTGCCAGCAGCCGGACAGGACACATAAACTCGAACACCGGGGAGCTGTTTTTT. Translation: CASSRTGHINSNTGELFF.

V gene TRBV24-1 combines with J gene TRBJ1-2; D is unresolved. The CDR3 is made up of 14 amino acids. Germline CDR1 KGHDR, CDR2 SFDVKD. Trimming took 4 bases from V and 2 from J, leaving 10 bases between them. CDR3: CATSDRTGNYGYTF. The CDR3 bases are TGTGCCACCAGTGACCGCACGGGGAACTATGGCTACACCTTC.

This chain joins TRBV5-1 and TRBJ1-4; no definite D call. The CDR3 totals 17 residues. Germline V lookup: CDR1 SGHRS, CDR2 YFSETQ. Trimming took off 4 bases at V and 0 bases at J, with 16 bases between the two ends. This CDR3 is CASSRTQLSATNEKLFF. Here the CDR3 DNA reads TGCGCCAGCAGCCGGACTCAACTCAGCGCAACTAATGAAAAACTGTTTTTT.

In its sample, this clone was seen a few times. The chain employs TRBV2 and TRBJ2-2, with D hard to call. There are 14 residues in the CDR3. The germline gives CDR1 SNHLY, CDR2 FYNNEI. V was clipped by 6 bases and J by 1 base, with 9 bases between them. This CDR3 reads CASRGLLNTGELFF. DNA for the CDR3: TGTGCCAGCAGGGGCCTGTTGAACACCGGGGAGCTGTTTTTT.

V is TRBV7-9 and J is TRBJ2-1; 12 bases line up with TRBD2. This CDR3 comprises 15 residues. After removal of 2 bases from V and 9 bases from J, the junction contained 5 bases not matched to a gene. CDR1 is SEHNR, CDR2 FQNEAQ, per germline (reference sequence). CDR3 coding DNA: TGTGCCAGCAGCTTAAGCCTAGCGGGGGGGGCTGAGCAGTTCTTC. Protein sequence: CASSLSLAGGAEQFF.

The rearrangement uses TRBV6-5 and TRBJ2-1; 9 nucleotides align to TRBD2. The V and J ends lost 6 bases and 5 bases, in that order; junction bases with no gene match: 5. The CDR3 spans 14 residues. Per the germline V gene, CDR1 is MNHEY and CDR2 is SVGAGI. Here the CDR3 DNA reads TGTGCCAGCAGCCGGGGACTAGCCGACAATGAGCAGTTCTTC. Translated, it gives CASSRGLADNEQFF.

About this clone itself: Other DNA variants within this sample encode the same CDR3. The CDR3 is CASSWRGPYGYTF. DNA of the CDR3: TGTGCCAGCAGTTGGAGGGGTCCCTATGGCTACACCTTC. The chain couples TRBV12-3 or TRBV12-4 to TRBJ1-2; possibly TRBD1 for D (5 bases). This CDR3 has 13 amino acids. Trimming left V 4 bases short and J 4 bases short, with 10 bases between.

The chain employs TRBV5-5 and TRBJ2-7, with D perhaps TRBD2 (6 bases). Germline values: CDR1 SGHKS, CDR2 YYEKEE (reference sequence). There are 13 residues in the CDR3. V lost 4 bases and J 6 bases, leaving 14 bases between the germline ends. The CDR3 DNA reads TGTGCCAGCAGCCCGTATCAGGGAGGCGAGCAGTACTTC. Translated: CASSPYQGGEQYF.

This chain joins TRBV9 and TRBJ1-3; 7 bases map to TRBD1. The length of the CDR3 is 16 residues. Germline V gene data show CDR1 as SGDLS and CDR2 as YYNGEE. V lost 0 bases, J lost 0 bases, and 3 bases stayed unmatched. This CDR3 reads CASSVAGQSSGNTIYF. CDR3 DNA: TGTGCCAGCAGCGTAGCGGGACAGTCCTCTGGAAACACCATATATTTT.

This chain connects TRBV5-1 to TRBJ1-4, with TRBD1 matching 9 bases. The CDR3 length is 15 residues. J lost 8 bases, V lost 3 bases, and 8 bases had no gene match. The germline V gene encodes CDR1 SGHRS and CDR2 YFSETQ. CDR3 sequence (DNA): TGCGCCAGCAGCTCCGGGACAGGGAAAGAAGAAAAACTGTTTTTT. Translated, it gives CASSSGTGKEEKLFF.

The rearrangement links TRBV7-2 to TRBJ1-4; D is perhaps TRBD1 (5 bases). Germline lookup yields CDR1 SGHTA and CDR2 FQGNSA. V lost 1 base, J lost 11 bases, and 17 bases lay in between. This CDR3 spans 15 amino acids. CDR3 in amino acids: CASSLEVGGAGKLFF. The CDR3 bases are TGTGCCAGCAGCTTAGAAGTCGGGGGAGCGGGGAAACTGTTTTTT.

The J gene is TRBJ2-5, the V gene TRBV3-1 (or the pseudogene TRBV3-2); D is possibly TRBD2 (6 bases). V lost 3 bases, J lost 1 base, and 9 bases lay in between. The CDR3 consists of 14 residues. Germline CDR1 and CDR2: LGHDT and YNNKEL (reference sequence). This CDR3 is CASSHRGFQETQYF. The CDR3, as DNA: TGTGCCAGCAGCCATCGGGGGTTCCAAGAGACCCAGTACTTC.

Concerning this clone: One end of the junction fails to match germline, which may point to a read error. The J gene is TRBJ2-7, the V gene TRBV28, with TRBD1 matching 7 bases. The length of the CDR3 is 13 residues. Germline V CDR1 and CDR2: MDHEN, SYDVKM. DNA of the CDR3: TGTGCCACCAGTCAGGGGGTTCCCTACGAGCAGTACTTC. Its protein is CATSQGVPYEQYF.

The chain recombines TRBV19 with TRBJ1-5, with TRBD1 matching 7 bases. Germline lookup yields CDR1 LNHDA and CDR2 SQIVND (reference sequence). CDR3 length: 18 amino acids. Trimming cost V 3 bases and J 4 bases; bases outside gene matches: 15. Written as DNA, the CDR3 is TGTGCCAGTAGTATGTCTTTTGAGGGCAGGGGGGCGAATCAGCCCCAGCATTTT. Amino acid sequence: CASSMSFEGRGANQPQHF.

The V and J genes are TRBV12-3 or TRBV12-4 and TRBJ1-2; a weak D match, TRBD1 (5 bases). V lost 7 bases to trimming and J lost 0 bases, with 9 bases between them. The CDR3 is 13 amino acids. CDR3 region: CASNPTANYGYTF. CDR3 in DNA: TGTGCCAGCAACCCGACAGCTAACTATGGCTACACCTTC.

CDR3 nucleotides: TGTGCCAGCAGCTTAGCGGGGGGCCGGGGGTCCTACAATGAGCAGTTCTTC. This encodes CASSLAGGRGSYNEQFF. The chain employs TRBV9 and TRBJ2-1; 10 positions match TRBD2. V was pared by 4 bases and J by 1 base, with 8 bases of the junction left unmatched. This CDR3 comprises 17 residues. CDR1 SGDLS and CDR2 YYNGEE come from the germline V gene.

CDR3 coding DNA: TGTGCCAGCAGCCGCAAGACAGGGTCCTACGAGCAGTACTTC. Its translation is CASSRKTGSYEQYF. The rearrangement uses TRBV6-5 and TRBJ2-7, with TRBD1 identical over 7 bases. CDR1 MNHEY and CDR2 SVGAGI come from the germline V gene. This CDR3 is 14 amino acids long. J was trimmed by 1 base and V by 6 bases; bases with no gene match: 6.

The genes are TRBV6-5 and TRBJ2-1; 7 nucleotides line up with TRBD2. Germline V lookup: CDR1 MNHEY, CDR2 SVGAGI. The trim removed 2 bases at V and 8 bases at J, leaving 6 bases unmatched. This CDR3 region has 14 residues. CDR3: CASSYRTRDDEQFF. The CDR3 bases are TGTGCCAGCAGTTACAGGACTAGGGACGATGAGCAGTTCTTC.

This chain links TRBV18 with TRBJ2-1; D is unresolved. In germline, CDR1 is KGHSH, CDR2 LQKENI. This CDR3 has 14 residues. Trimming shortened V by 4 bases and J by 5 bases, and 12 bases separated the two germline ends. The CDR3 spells CASSRPAENNEQFF. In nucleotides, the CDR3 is TGTGCCAGCTCACGACCGGCGGAAAACAATGAGCAGTTCTTC. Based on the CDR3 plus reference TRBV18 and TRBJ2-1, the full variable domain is NAGVMQNPRHLVRRRGQEARLRCSPMKGHSHVYWYRQLPEEGLKFMVYLQKENIIDESGMPKERFSAEFPKEGPSILRIQQVVRGDSAAYFCASSRPAENNEQFFGPGTRLTVL.

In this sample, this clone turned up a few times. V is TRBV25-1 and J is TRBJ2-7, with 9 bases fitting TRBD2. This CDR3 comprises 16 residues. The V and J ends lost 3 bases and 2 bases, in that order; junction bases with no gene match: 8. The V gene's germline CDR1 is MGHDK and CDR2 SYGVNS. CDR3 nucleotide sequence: TGTGCCAGCAGTGACGGACGGCGGGAGGGACCCTACGAGCAGTACTTC. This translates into CASSDGRREGPYEQYF.